This TCR beta chain is drawn from a study of blood T cell repertoires in COVID-19. The repertoire was sequenced with immunoSEQ multiplex PCR; TCRdb's copy has only in-frame clones and lacks some. Of approximately 300,000 clones in the sample, roughly nine tenths were seen once. The CDR3 is 15 amino acids. The junction had 8 bases not matched to a gene; V was cut back by 2 bases and J by 6 bases. Per the germline V gene, CDR1 is GTSNPN and CDR2 is SVGIG (reference sequence). The sequenced material came from PBMCs or T cells enriched from blood (not recorded which). This sequence was found in a young woman who had been exposed to COVID-19. The J gene is TRBJ1-5, the V gene TRBV30; 9 bases agree with TRBD1. The CDR3 bases are TGTGCCTGGAGTACGGGGACAGGGTGGCGTCAGCCCCAGCATTTT. Residues: CAWSTGTGWRQPQHF.